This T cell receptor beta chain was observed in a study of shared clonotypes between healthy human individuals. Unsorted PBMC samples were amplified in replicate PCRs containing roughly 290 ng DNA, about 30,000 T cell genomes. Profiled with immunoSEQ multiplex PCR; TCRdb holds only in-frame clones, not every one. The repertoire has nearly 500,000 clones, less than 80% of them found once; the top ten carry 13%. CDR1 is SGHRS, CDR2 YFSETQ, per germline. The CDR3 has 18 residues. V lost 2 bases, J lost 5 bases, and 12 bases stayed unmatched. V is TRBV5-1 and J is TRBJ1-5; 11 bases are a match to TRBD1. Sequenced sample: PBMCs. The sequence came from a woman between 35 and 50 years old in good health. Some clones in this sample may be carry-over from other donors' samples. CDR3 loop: CASSFISDRGPRDQPQHF. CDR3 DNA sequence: TGCGCCAGCAGCTTTATTTCGGACAGGGGGCCCAGGGATCAGCCCCAGCATTTT.